Below, 18 T cell receptor beta chains from the same sample are listed, as sequenced in a study of blood T cell repertoires in COVID-19. Using immunoSEQ multiplex PCR, the repertoire was profiled, and TCRdb retains in-frame clones only, with some absent. The table records 200,000 or so clones, 89% of them present only once. The sequenced sample was PBMCs or T cells enriched from blood (not recorded which). The receptor set was obtained from a woman between 18 and 29 years old who had recovered from COVID-19.

The V and J genes are TRBV24-1 and TRBJ2-2; 9 positions agree with TRBD2. CDR3 size: 16 residues. Losses at the gene ends were 3 bases for V and 5 bases for J; bases not matched to a gene: 6. Germline V CDR1 and CDR2: KGHDR, SFDVKD. In DNA form, the CDR3 reads TGTGCCACCAGTGATGCGGGGGGGCCTCGGACCGGGGAGCTGTTTTTT. Amino acid sequence: CATSDAGGPRTGELFF.

The chain carries TRBV6-1 and TRBJ1-4; tentatively, D is TRBD1 (5 bases). The CDR3 length is 15 residues. With 1 base removed from V and 5 bases from J, the gap between germline ends came to 11 bases. Germline-derived CDR1 and CDR2 are MNHNS and SASEGT. CDR3 sequence: CASSEVLQGNEKLFF. The CDR3 DNA follows: TGTGCCAGCAGTGAAGTTCTCCAGGGAAATGAAAAACTGTTTTTT.

The rearrangement joins TRBV28 to TRBJ2-7; TRBD2 is a possible D gene (6 bases). Trimming removed 6 bases from V and 12 bases from J, with 15 bases in between. Germline V gene lookup returns CDR1 MDHEN and CDR2 SYDVKM. CDR3 length: 11 residues. For the CDR3, the DNA is TGTGCCAGCAGGACGATGGAGGGCACGTACTTC. Its translation: CASRTMEGTYF. The full variable domain, with the rest looked up from reference TRBV28 and TRBJ2-7, is DVKVTQSSRYLVKRTGEKVFLECVQDMDHENMFWYRQDPGLGLRLIYFSYDVKMKEKGDIPEGYSVSREKKERFSLILESASTNQTSMYLCASRTMEGTYFGPGTRLTVT.

The CDR3 region is CASSDGAGGNEQFF. DNA of the CDR3: TGCGCCAGTTCGGACGGGGCAGGGGGCAATGAGCAGTTCTTC. The chain joins TRBV10-2 to TRBJ2-1, with TRBD1 matching over 7 bases. This CDR3 region has 14 residues. Germline V CDR1 and CDR2: WSHSY, SAAADI. Trimming took 9 bases from V and 6 from J; bases not matched to a gene: 11.

A few counts support this clone. The rearrangement joins TRBV10-3 to TRBJ2-7; D not certain. V was pared by 0 bases and J by 3 bases, with 9 bases between. CDR1 and CDR2 (germline): ENHRY, SYGVKD. The CDR3 has 14 residues. The CDR3 protein is CAISESSGNYEQYF. The CDR3 bases are TGTGCCATCAGTGAGTCCTCAGGCAACTACGAGCAGTACTTC.

The gene calls are TRBV10-2 and TRBJ1-4; D is ambiguous. The ends were cut back, 5 bases at V and 6 bases at J, with 7 bases in the middle. The CDR3 length is 12 residues. The V gene's germline CDR1 is WSHSY and CDR2 SAAADI. The CDR3 DNA is TGCGCCAGCAGTTCAGGCTATGAAAAACTGTTTTTT. Amino acids: CASSSGYEKLFF.

The sample holds one count of this clone. The CDR3 region is CASSPRLPGQGYEQYF. The CDR3 region has the DNA TGTGCCAGCTCACCACGCCTCCCGGGACAGGGGTACGAGCAGTACTTC. This chain uses TRBV18 with TRBJ2-7; 10 bases are a match to TRBD1. Per germline, CDR1 KGHSH and CDR2 LQKENI. V lost 1 base and J lost 4; bases outside the gene matches: 7. The CDR3 totals 16 residues.

This clone was seen once. This rearrangement joins TRBV11-2 to TRBJ1-2; maybe TRBD1 (5 bases). V dropped 0 bases and J dropped 6 bases, with 17 bases sitting between them. Germline V lookup: CDR1 SGHAT, CDR2 FQNNGV. The CDR3 has 16 residues. CDR3 region: CASSLEGRGLADGYTF. The CDR3 DNA follows: TGTGCCAGCAGCTTAGAAGGGAGGGGCCTAGCCGATGGCTACACCTTC. Looking up the rest from reference TRBV11-2 and TRBJ1-2 gives the full variable domain: EAGVAQSPRYKIIEKRQSVAFWCNPISGHATLYWYQQILGQGPKLLIQFQNNGVVDDSQLPKDRFSAERLKGVDSTLKIQPAKLEDSAVYLCASSLEGRGLADGYTFGSGTRLTVV.

The chain links TRBV30 to TRBJ2-5, with TRBD1 as a possible D gene (5 bases). The CDR3 contains 15 residues. V was pared by 4 bases and J by 1 base, with 16 bases between. The germline V gene has CDR1 GTSNPN and CDR2 SVGIG (reference sequence). This CDR3 is CAWKRKDRGQETQYF. The DNA of the CDR3 is TGTGCCTGGAAACGTAAAGATAGGGGCCAAGAGACCCAGTACTTC.

This clone was seen a single time. This chain links TRBV30 with TRBJ1-5; 9 bases are shared with TRBD1. The CDR3 is 14 amino acids. The germline V gene has CDR1 GTSNPN and CDR2 SVGIG (reference sequence). Trimming at V came to 2 bases and at J to 5 bases, leaving 4 bases not matched to a gene. In nucleotides, the CDR3 is TGTGCCTGGAGTAGGACAGGGGTTCATCAGCCCCAGCATTTT. This gives the protein CAWSRTGVHQPQHF.

The J gene is TRBJ1-6, the V gene TRBV19; D is uncertain. Trimming stripped 3 bases from V and 0 bases from J, with 6 bases between. The germline gives CDR1 LNHDA, CDR2 SQIVND (reference sequence). The CDR3 consists of 15 residues. CDR3: CASSIRSSYNSPLHF. The CDR3 coding sequence is TGTGCCAGTAGTATTAGGAGCTCCTATAATTCACCCCTCCACTTT.

This clone was found once. The rearrangement links TRBV18 to TRBJ1-2, with 8 bases identical to TRBD1. In germline, CDR1 is KGHSH, CDR2 LQKENI. With V trimmed by 5 bases and J by 6 bases, 2 bases remained unmatched. The CDR3 sequence is 12 residues long. The CDR3 DNA sequence: TGTGCCAGCTCAGCGGACAGGGATGGCTACACCTTC. Its protein product is CASSADRDGYTF.

This clone was detected once. The DNA for the CDR3 is TGTGCCTGGAGTGTACGAGGGACAGGGGCGAGGAGTCAGCCCCAGCATTTT. Translation: CAWSVRGTGARSQPQHF. This chain links TRBV30 with TRBJ1-5, with 10 nucleotides matching TRBD1. The germline CDR1 and CDR2 sequences are GTSNPN and SVGIG (reference sequence). The ends lost 0 bases at V and 6 bases at J; junction bases unmatched: 11. The CDR3 is 17 amino acids.

This chain uses TRBV4-2 with TRBJ1-4, with a tentative D call TRBD1 (6 bases). CDR3 length: 17 amino acids. Trimming removed 0 bases at V and 9 bases at J, with 20 bases between. Per the germline V gene, CDR1 is LGHNA and CDR2 is YNFKEQ. The CDR3, as DNA: TGTGCCAGCAGCCAAGAGGGTGGGAGGGGGGCTGATCAAAAACTGTTTTTT. This sequence encodes CASSQEGGRGADQKLFF.

The genes are TRBV7-9 and TRBJ1-2; 11 bases line up with TRBD1. Germline V CDR1 and CDR2: SEHNR, FQNEAQ (reference sequence). The CDR3 runs 16 residues. J was trimmed by 0 bases and V by 4 bases; bases with no gene match: 4. CDR3 protein: CASSSGQGATNYGYTF. The CDR3, as DNA: TGTGCCAGCAGCTCTGGACAGGGGGCAACTAACTATGGCTACACCTTC.

This sequence joins TRBV6-4 and TRBJ2-7; D gene uncertain. The CDR3 loop spans 8 amino acids. Germline CDR1 MRHNA, CDR2 SNTAGT. V gave up 8 bases and J gave up 7 bases, with 3 bases separating them. CDR3 nucleotide sequence: TGTGCCAGCTCAGAGCAGTACTTC. Amino acid sequence: CASSEQYF.

V and J are TRBV6-5 and TRBJ2-2; 10 bases line up with TRBD1. The V gene end was trimmed by 6 bases and the J gene end by 6 bases; junction bases not matched to a gene: 7. Germline V gene sequence: CDR1 MNHEY, CDR2 SVGAGI. CDR3 size: 15 residues. The CDR3 sequence: CASSRAGTGAGELFF. CDR3 sequence (DNA): TGTGCCAGCAGCCGCGCCGGGACAGGGGCCGGGGAGCTGTTTTTT.

The chain combines TRBV27 with TRBJ2-2; D is possibly TRBD2 (5 bases). Trimming removed 8 bases at V and 1 base at J, with 20 bases between. CDR1 and CDR2 from the germline V gene are MNHEY and SMNVEV (reference sequence). The CDR3 consists of 17 residues. The chain's CDR3 is CASGENRVQMNTGELFF. In DNA form, the CDR3 reads TGTGCCAGCGGGGAGAACCGGGTCCAAATGAACACCGGGGAGCTGTTTTTT.